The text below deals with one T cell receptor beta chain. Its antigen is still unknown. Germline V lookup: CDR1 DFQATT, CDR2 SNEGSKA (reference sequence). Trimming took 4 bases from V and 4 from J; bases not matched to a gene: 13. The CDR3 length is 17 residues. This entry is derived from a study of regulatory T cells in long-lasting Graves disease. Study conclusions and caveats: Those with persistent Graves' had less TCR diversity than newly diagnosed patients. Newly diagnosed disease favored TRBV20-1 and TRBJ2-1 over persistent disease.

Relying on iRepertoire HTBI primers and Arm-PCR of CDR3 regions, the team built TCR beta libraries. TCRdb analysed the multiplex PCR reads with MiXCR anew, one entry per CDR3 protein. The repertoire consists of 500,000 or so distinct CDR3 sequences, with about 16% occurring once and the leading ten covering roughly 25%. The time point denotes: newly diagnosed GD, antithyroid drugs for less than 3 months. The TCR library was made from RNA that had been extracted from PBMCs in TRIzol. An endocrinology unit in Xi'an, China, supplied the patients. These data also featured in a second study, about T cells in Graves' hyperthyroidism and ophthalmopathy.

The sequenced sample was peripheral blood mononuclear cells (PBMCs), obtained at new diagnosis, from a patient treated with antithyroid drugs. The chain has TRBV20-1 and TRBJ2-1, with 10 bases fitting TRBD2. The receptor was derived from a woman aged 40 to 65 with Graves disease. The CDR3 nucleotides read TGCAGTGCTAAGGGGGCCAGCGGGGGGGCGATATACAATGAGCAGTTCTTC. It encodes CSAKGASGGAIYNEQFF.